Listed below are T cell receptor beta chains from one sample, sequenced in a study of T cell changes during pregnancy in multiple sclerosis. The repertoire was sequenced with immunoSEQ multiplex PCR; TCRdb's copy has only in-frame clones and lacks some. The sample has some 60,000 clones, roughly 92% seen once. The material sequenced was peripheral blood, taken in the first trimester of pregnancy. These receptors all come from a female donor with multiple sclerosis, enrolled in a pregnancy study. The CDR3 runs from the conserved cysteine through the conserved F or W.

v_call	j_call	cdr3_aa
TRBV10-3	TRBJ1-3	CAISEDRENTIYF
TRBV11-2	TRBJ2-7	CASSFSGGYEQYF
TRBV7-9	TRBJ1-4	CASSLVGRDRLFF
TRBV5-1	TRBJ2-1	CASRRGDYNEQFF
TRBV29-1	TRBJ2-1	CSVSPQNNEQFF
TRBV19	TRBJ1-1	CASRDRVWGTEAFF
TRBV9	TRBJ1-5	CSGTGGADQPQHF
TRBV15	TRBJ2-3	CATRQGAGGDTQYF
TRBV19	TRBJ2-3	CASSIRADTQYF
TRBV18	TRBJ2-1	CASSPLGDYEQFF
TRBV12-1	TRBJ2-1	CASSWGPRASGGLFYNEQFF
TRBV5-6	TRBJ2-3	CASSRLGRGGSDTQYF
TRBV5-6	TRBJ2-7	CASSWKAGEQYF
TRBV30	TRBJ1-5	CAWSEGQGNQPQHF
TRBV19	TRBJ2-5	CASSMIAGGQFEETQYF
TRBV7-2	TRBJ2-7	CASSSTSASYEQYF
TRBV5-6	TRBJ1-4	CASSLGGTAEKLFF